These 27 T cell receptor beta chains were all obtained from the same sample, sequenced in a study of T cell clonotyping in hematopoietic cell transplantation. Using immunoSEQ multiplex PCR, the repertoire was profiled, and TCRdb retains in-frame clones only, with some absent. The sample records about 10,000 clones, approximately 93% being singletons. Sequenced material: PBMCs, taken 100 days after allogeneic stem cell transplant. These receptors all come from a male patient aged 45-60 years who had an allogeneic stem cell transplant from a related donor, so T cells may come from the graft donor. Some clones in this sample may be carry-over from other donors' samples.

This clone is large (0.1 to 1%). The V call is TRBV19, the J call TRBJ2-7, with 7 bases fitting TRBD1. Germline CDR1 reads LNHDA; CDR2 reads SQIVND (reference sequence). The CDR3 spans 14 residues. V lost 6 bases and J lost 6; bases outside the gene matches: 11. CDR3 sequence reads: CASSRQGGSGEQYF. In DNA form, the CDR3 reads TGTGCCAGTAGCCGACAGGGTGGTTCGGGCGAGCAGTACTTC.

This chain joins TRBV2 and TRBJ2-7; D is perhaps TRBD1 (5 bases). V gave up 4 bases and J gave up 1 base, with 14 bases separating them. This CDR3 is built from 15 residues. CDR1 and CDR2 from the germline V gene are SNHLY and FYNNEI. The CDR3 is CASSGGHTLSYEQYF. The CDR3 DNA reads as TGTGCCAGCAGTGGCGGACATACGCTTTCCTACGAGCAGTACTTC.

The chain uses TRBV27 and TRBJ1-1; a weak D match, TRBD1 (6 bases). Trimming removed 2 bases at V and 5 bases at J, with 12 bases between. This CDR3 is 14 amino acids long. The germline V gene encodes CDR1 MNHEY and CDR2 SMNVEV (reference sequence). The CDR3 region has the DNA TGTGCCAGCAGTTTAACAGGGATTTTTACTGAAGCTTTCTTT. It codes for CASSLTGIFTEAFF.

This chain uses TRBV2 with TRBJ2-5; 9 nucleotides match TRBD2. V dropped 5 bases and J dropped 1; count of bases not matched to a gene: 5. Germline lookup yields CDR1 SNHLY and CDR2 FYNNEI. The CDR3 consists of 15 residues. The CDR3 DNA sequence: TGTGCCAGCAGTTATCAGACTAGCGGCCAAGAGACCCAGTACTTC. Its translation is CASSYQTSGQETQYF.

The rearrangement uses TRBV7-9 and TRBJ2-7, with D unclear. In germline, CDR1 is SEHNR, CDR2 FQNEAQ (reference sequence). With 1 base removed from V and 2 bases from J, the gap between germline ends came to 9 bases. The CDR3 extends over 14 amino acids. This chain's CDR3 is CASSLVGQTYEQYF. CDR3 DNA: TGTGCCAGCAGCTTAGTAGGCCAGACCTACGAGCAGTACTTC.

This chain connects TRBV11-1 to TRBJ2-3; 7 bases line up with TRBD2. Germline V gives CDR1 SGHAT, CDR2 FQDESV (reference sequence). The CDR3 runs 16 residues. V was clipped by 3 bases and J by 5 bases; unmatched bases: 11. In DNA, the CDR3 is TGTGCCAGCAGCTTGGGTTCGAGACTAGCAAAAGATACGCAGTATTTT. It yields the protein CASSLGSRLAKDTQYF.

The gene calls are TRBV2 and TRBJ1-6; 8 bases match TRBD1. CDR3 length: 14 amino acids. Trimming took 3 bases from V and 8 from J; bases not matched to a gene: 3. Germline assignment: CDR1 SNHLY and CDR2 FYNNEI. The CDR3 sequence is CASSDLDRDSPLHF. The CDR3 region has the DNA TGTGCCAGCAGTGACTTGGACAGGGATTCACCCCTCCACTTT. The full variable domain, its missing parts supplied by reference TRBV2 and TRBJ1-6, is EPEVTQTPSHQVTQMGQEVILRCVPISNHLYFYWYRQILGQKVEFLVSFYNNEISEKSEIFDDQFSVERPDGSNFTLKIRSTKLEDSAMYFCASSDLDRDSPLHFGNGTRLTVT.

CDR3 sequence: CASSIVGYGYTF. CDR3 DNA: TGTGCCAGTAGTATAGTAGGCTATGGCTACACCTTC. This sequence joins TRBV19 and TRBJ1-2; D not certain. The CDR3 is made up of 12 amino acids. The germline V gene encodes CDR1 LNHDA and CDR2 SQIVND (reference sequence). V lost 1 base to trimming and J lost 4 bases, with 4 bases between them.

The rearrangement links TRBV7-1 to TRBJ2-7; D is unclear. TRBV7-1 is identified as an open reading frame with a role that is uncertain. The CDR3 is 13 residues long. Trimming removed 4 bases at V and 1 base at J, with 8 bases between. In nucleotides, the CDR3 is TGTGCCAGCAGCTTATCAGAGTCCTACGAGCAGTACTTC. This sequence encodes CASSLSESYEQYF.

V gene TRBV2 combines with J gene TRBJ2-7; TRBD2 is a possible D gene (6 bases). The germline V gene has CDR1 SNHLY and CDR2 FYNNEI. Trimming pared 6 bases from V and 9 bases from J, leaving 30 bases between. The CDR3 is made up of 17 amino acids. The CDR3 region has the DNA TGTGCCAGCAGCTACGGTTGGATGGGGGAGGCGGGGTTGGGGCAGTACTTC. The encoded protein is CASSYGWMGEAGLGQYF.

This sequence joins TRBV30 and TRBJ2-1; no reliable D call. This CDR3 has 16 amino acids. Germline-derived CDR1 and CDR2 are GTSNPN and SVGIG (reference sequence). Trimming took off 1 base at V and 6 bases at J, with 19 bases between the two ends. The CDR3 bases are TGTGCCTGGAGTGCCTATTGGGGTAAAACATTCAATGAGCAGTTCTTC. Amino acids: CAWSAYWGKTFNEQFF. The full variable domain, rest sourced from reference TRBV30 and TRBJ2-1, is SQTIHQWPATLVQPVGSPLSLECTVEGTSNPNLYWYRQAAGRGLQLLFYSVGIGQISSEVPQNLSASRPQDRQFILSSKKLLLSDSGFYLCAWSAYWGKTFNEQFFGPGTRLTVL.

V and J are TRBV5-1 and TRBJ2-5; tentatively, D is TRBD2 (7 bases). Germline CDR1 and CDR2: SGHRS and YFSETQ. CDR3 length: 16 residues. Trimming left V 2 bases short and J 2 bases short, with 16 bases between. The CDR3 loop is CASSFGEGGTQETQYF. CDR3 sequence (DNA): TGCGCCAGCAGCTTTGGGGAGGGGGGGACTCAAGAGACCCAGTACTTC.

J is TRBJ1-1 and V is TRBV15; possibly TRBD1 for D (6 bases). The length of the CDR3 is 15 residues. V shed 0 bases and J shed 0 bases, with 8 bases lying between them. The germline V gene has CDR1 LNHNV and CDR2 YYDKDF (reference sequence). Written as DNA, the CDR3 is TGTGCCACCAGCAGAGATCAGGGGATGAACACTGAAGCTTTCTTT. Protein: CATSRDQGMNTEAFF.

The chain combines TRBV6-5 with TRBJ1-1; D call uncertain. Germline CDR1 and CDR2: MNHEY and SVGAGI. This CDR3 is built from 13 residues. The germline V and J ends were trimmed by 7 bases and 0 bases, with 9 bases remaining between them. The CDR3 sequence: CASKEALNTEAFF. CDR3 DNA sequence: TGTGCCAGCAAGGAGGCTCTGAACACTGAAGCTTTCTTT.

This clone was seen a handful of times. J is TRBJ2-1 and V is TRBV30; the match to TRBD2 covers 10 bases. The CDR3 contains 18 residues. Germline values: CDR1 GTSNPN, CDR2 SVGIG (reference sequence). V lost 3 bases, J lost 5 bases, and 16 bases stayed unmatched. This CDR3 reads CAWRVSAGGISGDNEQFF. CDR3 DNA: TGTGCCTGGAGGGTATCAGCGGGAGGGATTTCAGGCGACAATGAGCAGTTCTTC.

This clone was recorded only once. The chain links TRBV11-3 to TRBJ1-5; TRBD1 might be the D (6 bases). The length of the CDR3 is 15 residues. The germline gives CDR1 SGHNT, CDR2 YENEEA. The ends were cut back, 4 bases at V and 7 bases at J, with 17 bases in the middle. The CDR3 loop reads CASSSGATGRQPQHF. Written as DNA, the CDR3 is TGTGCCAGCAGCTCAGGGGCCACAGGGCGGCAGCCCCAGCATTTT.

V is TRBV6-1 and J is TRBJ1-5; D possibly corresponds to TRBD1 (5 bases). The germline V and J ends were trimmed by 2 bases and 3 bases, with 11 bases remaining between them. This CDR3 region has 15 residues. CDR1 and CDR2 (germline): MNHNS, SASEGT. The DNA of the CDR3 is TGTGCCAGCAGTGAATGGGCAGGGAACAATCAGCCCCAGCATTTT. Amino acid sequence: CASSEWAGNNQPQHF.

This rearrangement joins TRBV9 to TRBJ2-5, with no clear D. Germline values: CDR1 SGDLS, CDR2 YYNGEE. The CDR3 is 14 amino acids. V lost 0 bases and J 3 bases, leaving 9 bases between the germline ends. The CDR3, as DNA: TGTGCCAGCAGCGTAGCTGGCGTGGAAGAGACCCAGTACTTC. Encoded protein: CASSVAGVEETQYF.

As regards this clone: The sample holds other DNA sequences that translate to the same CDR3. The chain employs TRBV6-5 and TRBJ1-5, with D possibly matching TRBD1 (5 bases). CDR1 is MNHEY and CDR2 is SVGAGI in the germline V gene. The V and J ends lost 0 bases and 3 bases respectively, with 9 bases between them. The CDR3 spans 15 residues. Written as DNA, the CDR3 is TGTGCCAGCAGTTACTCTTCAGGGAACAATCAGCCCCAGCATTTT. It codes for CASSYSSGNNQPQHF.

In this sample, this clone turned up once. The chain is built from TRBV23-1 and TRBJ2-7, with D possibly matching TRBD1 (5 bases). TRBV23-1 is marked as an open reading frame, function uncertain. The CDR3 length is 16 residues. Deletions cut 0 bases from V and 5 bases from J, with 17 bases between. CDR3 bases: TGCGCCAGCAGTCAATCAGTGTCAGGGCCCCAGGACGAGCAGTACTTC. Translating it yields CASSQSVSGPQDEQYF.

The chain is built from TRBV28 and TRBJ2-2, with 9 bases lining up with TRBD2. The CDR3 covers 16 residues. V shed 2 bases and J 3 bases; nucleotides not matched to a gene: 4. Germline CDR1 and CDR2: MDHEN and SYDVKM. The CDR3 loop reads CASSLSGGPDTGELFF. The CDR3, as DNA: TGTGCCAGCAGTTTAAGCGGGGGGCCGGACACCGGGGAGCTGTTTTTT.

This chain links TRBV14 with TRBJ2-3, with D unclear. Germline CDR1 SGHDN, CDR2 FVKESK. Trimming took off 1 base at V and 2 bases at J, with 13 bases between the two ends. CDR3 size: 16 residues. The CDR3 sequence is CASSQGSWMVTDTQYF. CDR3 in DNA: TGTGCCAGCAGCCAAGGATCGTGGATGGTCACAGATACGCAGTATTTT. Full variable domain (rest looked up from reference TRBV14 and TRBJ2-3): EAGVTQFPSHSVIEKGQTVTLRCDPISGHDNLYWYRRVMGKEIKFLLHFVKESKQDESGMPNNRFLAERTGGTYSTLKVQPAELEDSGVYFCASSQGSWMVTDTQYFGPGTRLTVL.

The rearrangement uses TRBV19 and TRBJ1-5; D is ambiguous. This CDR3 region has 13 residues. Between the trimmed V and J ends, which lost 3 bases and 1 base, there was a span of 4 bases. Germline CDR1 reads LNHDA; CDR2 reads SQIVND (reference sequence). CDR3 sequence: CASSMWSNQPQHF. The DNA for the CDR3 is TGTGCCAGTAGTATGTGGAGCAATCAGCCCCAGCATTTT.

The CDR3 loop reads CASRRKPDSYEQYF. In DNA form, the CDR3 reads TGTGCCAGCAGGCGGAAACCGGACTCCTACGAGCAGTACTTC. V is TRBV5-6 and J is TRBJ2-7; D uncertain. V dropped 5 bases and J dropped 0 bases, with 12 bases sitting between them. This CDR3 spans 14 amino acids. Per the germline V gene, CDR1 is SGHDT and CDR2 is YYEEEE. Variable domain in full (rest from reference TRBV5-6 and TRBJ2-7): DAGVTQSPTHLIKTRGQQVTLRCSPKSGHDTVSWYQQALGQGPQFIFQYYEEEERQRGNFPDRFSGHQFPNYSSELNVNALLLGDSALYLCASRRKPDSYEQYFGPGTRLTVT.

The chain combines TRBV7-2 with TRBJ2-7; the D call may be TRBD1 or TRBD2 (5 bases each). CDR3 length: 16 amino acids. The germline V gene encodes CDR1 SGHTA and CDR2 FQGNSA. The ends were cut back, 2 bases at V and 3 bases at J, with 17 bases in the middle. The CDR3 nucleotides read TGTGCCAGCAGCTTATTCGTACAGGTAGGAGGCTACGAGCAGTACTTC. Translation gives CASSLFVQVGGYEQYF. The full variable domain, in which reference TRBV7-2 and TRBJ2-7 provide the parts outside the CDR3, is GAGVSQSPSNKVTEKGKDVELRCDPISGHTALYWYRQSLGQGLEFLIYFQGNSAPDKSGLPSDRFSAERTGGSVSTLTIQRTQQEDSAVYLCASSLFVQVGGYEQYFGPGTRLTVT.

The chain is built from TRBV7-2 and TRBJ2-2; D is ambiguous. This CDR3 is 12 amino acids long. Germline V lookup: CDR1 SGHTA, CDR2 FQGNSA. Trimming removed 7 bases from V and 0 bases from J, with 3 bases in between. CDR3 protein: CASTTNTGELFF. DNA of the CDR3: TGTGCCAGCACCACGAACACCGGGGAGCTGTTTTTT.

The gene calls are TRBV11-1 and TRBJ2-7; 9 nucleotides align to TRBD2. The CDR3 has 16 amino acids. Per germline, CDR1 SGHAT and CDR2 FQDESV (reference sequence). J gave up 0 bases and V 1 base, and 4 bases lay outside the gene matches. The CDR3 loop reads CASSLVAGAHSYEQYF. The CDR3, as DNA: TGTGCCAGCAGCTTAGTAGCGGGGGCTCACTCCTACGAGCAGTACTTC. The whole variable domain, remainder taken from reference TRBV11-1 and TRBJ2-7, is EAEVAQSPRYKITEKSQAVAFWCDPISGHATLYWYRQILGQGPELLVQFQDESVVDDSQLPKDRFSAERLKGVDSTLKIQPAELGDSAMYLCASSLVAGAHSYEQYFGPGTRLTVT.